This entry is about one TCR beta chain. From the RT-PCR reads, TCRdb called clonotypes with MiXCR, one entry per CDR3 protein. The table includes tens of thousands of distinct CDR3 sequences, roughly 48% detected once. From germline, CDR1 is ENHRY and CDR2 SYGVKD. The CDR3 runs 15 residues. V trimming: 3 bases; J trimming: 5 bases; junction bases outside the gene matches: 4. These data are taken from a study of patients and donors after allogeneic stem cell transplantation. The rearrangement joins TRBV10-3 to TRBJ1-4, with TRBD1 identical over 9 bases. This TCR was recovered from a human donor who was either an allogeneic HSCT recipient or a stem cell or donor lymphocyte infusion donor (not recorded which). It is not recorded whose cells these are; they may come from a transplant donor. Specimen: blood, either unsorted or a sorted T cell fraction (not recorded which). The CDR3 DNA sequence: TGTGCCATCAGTGAACAGGGGGCAAGGAATGAAAAACTGTTTTTT. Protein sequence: CAISEQGARNEKLFF.